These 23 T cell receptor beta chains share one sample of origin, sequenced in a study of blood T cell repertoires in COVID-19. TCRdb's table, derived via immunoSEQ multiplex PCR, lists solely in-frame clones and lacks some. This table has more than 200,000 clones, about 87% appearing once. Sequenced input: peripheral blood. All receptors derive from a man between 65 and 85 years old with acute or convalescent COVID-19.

The CDR3 reads CASSEAPIAIRGLLQETQYF. Written as DNA, the CDR3 is TGTGCCAGCAGTGAGGCGCCCATTGCTATAAGGGGTTTACTCCAAGAGACCCAGTACTTC. This chain connects TRBV2 to TRBJ2-5; maybe TRBD1 (5 bases). Trimming took off 3 bases at V and 1 base at J, with 27 bases between the two ends. CDR1 SNHLY and CDR2 FYNNEI come from the germline V gene. The CDR3 covers 20 residues.

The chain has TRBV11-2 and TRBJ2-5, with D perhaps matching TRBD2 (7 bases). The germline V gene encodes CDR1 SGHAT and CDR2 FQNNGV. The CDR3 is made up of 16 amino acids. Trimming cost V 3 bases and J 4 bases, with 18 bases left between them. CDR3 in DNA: TGTGCCAGCAGCTTGCGGGGGCAGACAAAGGGAGAGACCCAGTACTTC. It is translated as CASSLRGQTKGETQYF.

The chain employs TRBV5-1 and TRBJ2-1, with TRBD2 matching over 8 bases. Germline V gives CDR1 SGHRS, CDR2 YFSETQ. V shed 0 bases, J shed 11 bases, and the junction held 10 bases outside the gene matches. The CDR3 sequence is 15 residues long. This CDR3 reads CASSLDPGRASKQFF. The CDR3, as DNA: TGCGCCAGCAGCTTGGATCCCGGGAGGGCCTCAAAGCAGTTCTTC. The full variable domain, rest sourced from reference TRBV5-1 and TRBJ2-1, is KAGVTQTPRYLIKTRGQQVTLSCSPISGHRSVSWYQQTPGQGLQFLFEYFSETQRNKGNFPGRFSGRQFSNSRSEMNVSTLELGDSALYLCASSLDPGRASKQFFGPGTRLTVL.

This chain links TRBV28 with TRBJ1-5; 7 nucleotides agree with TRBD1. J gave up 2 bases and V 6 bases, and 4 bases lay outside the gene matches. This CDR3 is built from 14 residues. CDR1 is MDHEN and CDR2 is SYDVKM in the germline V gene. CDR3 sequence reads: CASRDRVGNQPQHF. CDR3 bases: TGTGCCAGCAGAGACAGGGTTGGCAATCAGCCCCAGCATTTT.

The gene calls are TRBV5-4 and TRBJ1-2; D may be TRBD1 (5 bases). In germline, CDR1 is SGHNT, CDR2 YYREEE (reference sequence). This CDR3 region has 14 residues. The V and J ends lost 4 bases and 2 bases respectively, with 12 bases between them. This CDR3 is CASSGAWSNYGYTF. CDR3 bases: TGTGCCAGCAGCGGGGCGTGGTCCAACTATGGCTACACCTTC.

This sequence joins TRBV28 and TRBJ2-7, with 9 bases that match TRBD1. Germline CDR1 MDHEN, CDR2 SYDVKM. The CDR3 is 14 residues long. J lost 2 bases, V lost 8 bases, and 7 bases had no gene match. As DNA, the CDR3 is TGTGCCAGCGTGGGACAGGGCCAAACCTACGAGCAGTACTTC. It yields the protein CASVGQGQTYEQYF.

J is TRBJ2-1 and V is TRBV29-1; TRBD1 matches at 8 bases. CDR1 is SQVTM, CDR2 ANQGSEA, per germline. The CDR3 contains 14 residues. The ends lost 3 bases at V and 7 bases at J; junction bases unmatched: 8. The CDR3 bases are TGCAGCGTTGACGGGCAGGGGGCTTGGAATGAGCAGTTCTTC. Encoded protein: CSVDGQGAWNEQFF.

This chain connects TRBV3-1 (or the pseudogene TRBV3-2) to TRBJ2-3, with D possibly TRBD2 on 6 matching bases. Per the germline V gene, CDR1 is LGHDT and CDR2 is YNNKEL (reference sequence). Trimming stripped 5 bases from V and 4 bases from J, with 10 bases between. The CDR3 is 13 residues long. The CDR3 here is CASSVSGADTQYF. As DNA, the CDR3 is TGTGCCAGCAGCGTATCGGGAGCAGATACGCAGTATTTT.

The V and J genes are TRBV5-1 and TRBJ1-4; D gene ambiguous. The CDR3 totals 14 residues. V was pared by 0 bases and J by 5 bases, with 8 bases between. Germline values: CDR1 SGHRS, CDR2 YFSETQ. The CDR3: CASSLDLRNEKLFF. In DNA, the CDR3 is TGCGCCAGCAGCTTGGATTTGCGGAATGAAAAACTGTTTTTT.

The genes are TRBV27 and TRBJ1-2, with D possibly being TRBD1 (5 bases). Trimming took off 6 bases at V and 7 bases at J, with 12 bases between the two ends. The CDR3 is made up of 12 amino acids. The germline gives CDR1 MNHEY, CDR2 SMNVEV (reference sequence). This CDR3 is CASSRTGFGYTF. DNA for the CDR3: TGTGCCAGCAGCAGAACAGGATTTGGCTACACCTTC.

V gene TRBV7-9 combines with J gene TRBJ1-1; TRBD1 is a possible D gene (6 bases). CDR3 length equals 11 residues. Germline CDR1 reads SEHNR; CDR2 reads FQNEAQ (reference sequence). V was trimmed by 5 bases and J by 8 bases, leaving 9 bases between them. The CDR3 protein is CASSPGTEAFF. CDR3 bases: TGTGCCAGCAGCCCAGGGACAGAAGCTTTCTTT.

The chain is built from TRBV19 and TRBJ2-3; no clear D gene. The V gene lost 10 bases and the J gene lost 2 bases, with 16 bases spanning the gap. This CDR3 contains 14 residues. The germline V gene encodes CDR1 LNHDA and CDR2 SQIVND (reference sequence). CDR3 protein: CATSAVPSTDTQYF. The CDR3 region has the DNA TGTGCCACGTCGGCGGTGCCCTCCACAGATACGCAGTATTTT.

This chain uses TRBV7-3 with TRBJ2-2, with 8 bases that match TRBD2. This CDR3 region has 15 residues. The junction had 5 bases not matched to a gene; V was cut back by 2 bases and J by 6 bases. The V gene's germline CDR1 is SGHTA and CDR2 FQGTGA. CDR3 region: CASSLVAGFSGELFF. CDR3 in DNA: TGTGCCAGCAGCTTAGTAGCGGGATTTTCCGGGGAGCTGTTTTTT. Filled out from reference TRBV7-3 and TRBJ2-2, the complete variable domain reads GAGVSQTPSNKVTEKGKYVELRCDPISGHTALYWYRQSLGQGPEFLIYFQGTGAADDSGLPNDRFFAVRPEGSVSTLKIQRTERGDSAVYLCASSLVAGFSGELFFGEGSRLTVL.

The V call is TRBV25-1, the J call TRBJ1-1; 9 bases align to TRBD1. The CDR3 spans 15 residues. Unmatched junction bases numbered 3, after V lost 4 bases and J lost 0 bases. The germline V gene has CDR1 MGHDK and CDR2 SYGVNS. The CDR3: CASSARTGVNTEAFF. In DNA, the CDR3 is TGTGCCAGCAGTGCCCGGACAGGGGTGAACACTGAAGCTTTCTTT. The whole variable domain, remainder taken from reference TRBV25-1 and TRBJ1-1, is EADIYQTPRYLVIGTGKKITLECSQTMGHDKMYWYQQDPGMELHLIHYSYGVNSTEKGDLSSESTVSRIRTEHFPLTLESARPSHTSQYLCASSARTGVNTEAFFGQGTRLTVV.

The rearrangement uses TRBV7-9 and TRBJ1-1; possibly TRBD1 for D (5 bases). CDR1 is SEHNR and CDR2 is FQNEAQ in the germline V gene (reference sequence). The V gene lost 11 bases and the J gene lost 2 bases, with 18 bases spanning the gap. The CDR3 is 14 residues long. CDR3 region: CASQPQQVNTEAFF. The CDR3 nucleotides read TGTGCCTCCCAACCCCAACAGGTCAACACTGAAGCTTTCTTT. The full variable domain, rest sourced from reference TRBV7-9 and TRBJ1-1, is DTGVSQNPRHKITKRGQNVTFRCDPISEHNRLYWYRQTLGQGPEFLTYFQNEAQLEKSRLLSDRFSAERPKGSFSTLEIQRTEQGDSAMYLCASQPQQVNTEAFFGQGTRLTVV.

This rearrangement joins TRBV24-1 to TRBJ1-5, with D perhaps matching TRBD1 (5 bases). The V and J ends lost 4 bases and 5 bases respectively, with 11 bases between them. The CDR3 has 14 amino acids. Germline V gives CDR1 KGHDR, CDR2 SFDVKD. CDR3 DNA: TGTGCCACCAGTGACCACAGGTACCATCAGCCCCAGCATTTT. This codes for CATSDHRYHQPQHF.

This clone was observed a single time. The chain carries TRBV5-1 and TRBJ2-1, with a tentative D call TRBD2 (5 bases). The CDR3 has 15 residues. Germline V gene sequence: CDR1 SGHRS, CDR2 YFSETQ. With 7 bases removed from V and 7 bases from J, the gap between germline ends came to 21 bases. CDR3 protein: CASLQTGPGGNEQFF. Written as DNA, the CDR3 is TGCGCCAGCCTCCAAACCGGCCCAGGAGGTAATGAGCAGTTCTTC.

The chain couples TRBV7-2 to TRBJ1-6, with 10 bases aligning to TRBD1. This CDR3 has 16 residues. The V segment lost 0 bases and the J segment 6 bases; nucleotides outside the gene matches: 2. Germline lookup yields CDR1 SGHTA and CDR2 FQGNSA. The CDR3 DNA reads TGTGCCAGCAGCTTAGCGGGGACAGGGGTTAATTCACCCCTCCACTTT. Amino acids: CASSLAGTGVNSPLHF. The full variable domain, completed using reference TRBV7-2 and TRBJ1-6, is GAGVSQSPSNKVTEKGKDVELRCDPISGHTALYWYRQSLGQGLEFLIYFQGNSAPDKSGLPSDRFSAERTGGSVSTLTIQRTQQEDSAVYLCASSLAGTGVNSPLHFGNGTRLTVT.

CDR3: CASTKNSNYNEQFF. The DNA for the CDR3 is TGTGCCAGCACTAAGAACTCGAACTACAATGAGCAGTTCTTC. The rearrangement joins TRBV6-5 to TRBJ2-1; D not certain. Germline CDR1 is MNHEY and CDR2 is SVGAGI. The CDR3 spans 14 residues. Trimming took off 7 bases at V and 3 bases at J, with 13 bases between the two ends.

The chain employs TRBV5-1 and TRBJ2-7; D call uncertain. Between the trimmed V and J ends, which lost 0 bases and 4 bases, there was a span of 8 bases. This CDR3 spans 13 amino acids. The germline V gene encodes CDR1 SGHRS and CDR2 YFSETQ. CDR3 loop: CASSLDTKYEQYF. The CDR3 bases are TGCGCCAGCAGCTTGGACACAAAATACGAGCAGTACTTC.

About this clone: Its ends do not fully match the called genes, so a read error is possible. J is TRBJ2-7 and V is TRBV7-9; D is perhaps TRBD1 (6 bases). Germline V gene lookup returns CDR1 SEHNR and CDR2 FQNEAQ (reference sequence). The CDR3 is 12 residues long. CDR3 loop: CASSIDRQRFDF. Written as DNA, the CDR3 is TGTGCCAGCAGCATTGACAGGCAACGTTTCGACTTC.

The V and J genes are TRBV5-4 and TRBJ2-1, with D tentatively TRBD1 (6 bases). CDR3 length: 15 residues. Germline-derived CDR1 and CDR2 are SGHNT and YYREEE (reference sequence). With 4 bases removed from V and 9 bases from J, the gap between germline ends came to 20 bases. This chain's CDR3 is CASSRVRAGVSEQFF. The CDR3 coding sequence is TGTGCCAGCAGCCGCGTTCGTGCAGGGGTTAGTGAGCAGTTCTTC.

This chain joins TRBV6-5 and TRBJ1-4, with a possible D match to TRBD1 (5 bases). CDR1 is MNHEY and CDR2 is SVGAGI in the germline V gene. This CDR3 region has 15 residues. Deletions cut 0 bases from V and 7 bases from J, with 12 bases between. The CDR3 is CASSYSTGVGEKLFF. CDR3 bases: TGTGCCAGCAGTTACTCGACGGGGGTCGGTGAAAAACTGTTTTTT.